The 7 T cell receptor beta chains given below trace back to one sample, sequenced in a study of PD-1 and CTLA-4 blockade in melanoma. The method was immunoSEQ multiplex PCR; TCRdb's version includes in-frame clones alone and lacks a portion of them. The sample contains 32,000 or so clones, approximately 88% of which appear only once. The material sequenced was CD8+ T cells from peripheral blood, taken before anti-PD-1 treatment. Every receptor here comes from a human donor with melanoma.

The chain combines TRBV30 with TRBJ2-3, with a possible D match to TRBD2 (6 bases). V was shortened by 3 bases and J by 3 bases, with 16 bases between the two germline ends. This CDR3 contains 15 residues. Germline loops: CDR1 GTSNPN, CDR2 SVGIG (reference sequence). The CDR3 loop is CAWSAGTLRTDTQYF. For the CDR3, the DNA is TGTGCCTGGAGCGCCGGGACTCTCAGAACAGATACGCAGTATTTT. The entire variable domain, with the rest obtained from reference TRBV30 and TRBJ2-3, is as follows: SQTIHQWPATLVQPVGSPLSLECTVEGTSNPNLYWYRQAAGRGLQLLFYSVGIGQISSEVPQNLSASRPQDRQFILSSKKLLLSDSGFYLCAWSAGTLRTDTQYFGPGTRLTVL.

This chain joins TRBV30 and TRBJ1-2; D call uncertain. Per the germline V gene, CDR1 is GTSNPN and CDR2 is SVGIG (reference sequence). CDR3 size: 8 residues. CDR3 nucleotides: TGTGGGACGGAGGGCTACACCTTC. Residues: CGTEGYTF.

The rearrangement links TRBV4-1 to TRBJ2-3; D not resolved. With 2 bases removed from V and 0 bases from J, the gap between germline ends came to 9 bases. Germline CDR1 is MGHRA and CDR2 is YSYEKL. This CDR3 has 15 residues. DNA for the CDR3: TGCGCCAGCAGCCAAACCCCGGACAGCACAGATACGCAGTATTTT. It encodes CASSQTPDSTDTQYF.

The chain combines TRBV11-2 with TRBJ2-1; D is ambiguous. From germline, CDR1 is SGHAT and CDR2 FQNNGV. Trimming left V 4 bases short and J 6 bases short, with 13 bases between. This CDR3 spans 14 amino acids. CDR3 nucleotide sequence: TGTGCCAGCAGCTCGTACGTCCCCGTCAATGAGCAGTTCTTC. Translating gives CASSSYVPVNEQFF.

CDR3 bases: TGTGCCAGCAGCTCCGGGACTAGGATTCCCTACGAGCAGTACTTC. It encodes CASSSGTRIPYEQYF. The V call is TRBV4-2, the J call TRBJ2-7, with 8 bases fitting TRBD2. This CDR3 is 15 amino acids long. CDR1 and CDR2 (germline): LGHNA, YNFKEQ. V lost 5 bases, J lost 2 bases, and 8 bases stayed unmatched.

The chain couples TRBV9 to TRBJ2-2, with D perhaps matching TRBD1 (6 bases). Germline-derived CDR1 and CDR2 are SGDLS and YYNGEE. This CDR3 comprises 13 residues. Trimming cost V 6 bases and J 4 bases, with 10 bases left between them. CDR3 in amino acids: CASKDRFTGELFF. The CDR3 coding sequence is TGTGCCAGCAAAGACAGGTTCACCGGGGAGCTGTTTTTT.

J is TRBJ2-2 and V is TRBV5-4, with 9 bases fitting TRBD2. The CDR3 extends over 18 amino acids. Trimming removed 3 bases from V and 0 bases from J; junction bases left unmatched: 9. Germline V gives CDR1 SGHNT, CDR2 YYREEE (reference sequence). This CDR3 reads CASSSRVAGVANTGELFF. The CDR3 region has the DNA TGTGCCAGCAGCTCCCGAGTAGCGGGGGTCGCGAACACCGGGGAGCTGTTTTTT.